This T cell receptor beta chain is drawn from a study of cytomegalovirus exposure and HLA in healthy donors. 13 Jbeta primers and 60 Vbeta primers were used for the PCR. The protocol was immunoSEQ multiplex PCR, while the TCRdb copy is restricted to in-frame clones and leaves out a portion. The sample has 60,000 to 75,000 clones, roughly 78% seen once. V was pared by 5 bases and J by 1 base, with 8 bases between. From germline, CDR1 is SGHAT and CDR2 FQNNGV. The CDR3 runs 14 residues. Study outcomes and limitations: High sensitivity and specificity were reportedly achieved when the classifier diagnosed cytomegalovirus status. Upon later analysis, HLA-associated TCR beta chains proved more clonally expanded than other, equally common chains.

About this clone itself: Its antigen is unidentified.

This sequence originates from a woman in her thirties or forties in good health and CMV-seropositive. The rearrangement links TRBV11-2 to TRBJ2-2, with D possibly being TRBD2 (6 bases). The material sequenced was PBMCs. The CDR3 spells CASSRLENTGELFF. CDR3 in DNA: TGTGCCAGCAGCCGACTAGAGAACACCGGGGAGCTGTTTTTT.